The sample holds many counts of the clone carrying this T cell receptor beta chain. The sample originates from a study of Graves' ophthalmopathy and Graves' hyperthyroidism. CAS ≥3, NOSPECS ≥4, moderate-to-severe activity and duration under 3 months marked donors with ophthalmopathy. The CDR3 runs to 17 residues. V lost 6 bases and J 1 base, leaving 18 bases between the germline ends. Germline V lookup: CDR1 MDHEN, CDR2 SYDVKM. RNA transcripts were the template, and TCR beta CDR3 regions were amplified from them. A first-round RT-PCR used HTBI primers, followed by a second-round multiplex PCR. TCRdb passed the multiplex PCR reads through MiXCR, listing each CDR3 protein once. The table lists under 250,000 distinct CDR3 sequences, around 28% of them singletons.

The sample comprised peripheral blood. V usage is TRBV28 and J usage is TRBJ2-2, with D possibly being TRBD1 (5 bases). The sequence was collected from a man aged 45-60 years with Graves' ophthalmopathy. CDR3 in amino acids: CASRETVHRMNTGELFF. As DNA, the CDR3 is TGTGCCAGCAGAGAGACGGTCCACAGGATGAACACCGGGGAGCTGTTTTTT. The full variable domain, completed using reference TRBV28 and TRBJ2-2, is DVKVTQSSRYLVKRTGEKVFLECVQDMDHENMFWYRQDPGLGLRLIYFSYDVKMKEKGDIPEGYSVSREKKERFSLILESASTNQTSMYLCASRETVHRMNTGELFFGEGSRLTVL.